A single sample gave rise to the 18 T cell receptor beta chains below, sequenced in a study of blood T cell repertoires in COVID-19. Clones were read by immunoSEQ multiplex PCR, and TCRdb kept only the in-frame ones, dropping some. The data show under 250,000 clones, almost 85% seen once. Sequencing was performed on PBMCs or T cells enriched from blood (not recorded which). The origin of the receptors is a woman aged 45-65 years with acute COVID-19.

The genes are TRBV20-1 and TRBJ1-4, with 7 bases identical to TRBD1. The length of the CDR3 is 16 residues. The trim removed 3 bases at V and 2 bases at J, leaving 9 bases unmatched. Germline V CDR1 and CDR2: DFQATT, SNEGSKA (reference sequence). This CDR3 is CSASFSTGVTNEKLFF. The CDR3 region has the DNA TGCAGTGCTAGTTTCTCCACAGGGGTGACTAATGAAAAACTGTTTTTT.

The chain employs TRBV11-3 and TRBJ2-3; the match to TRBD2 covers 12 bases. CDR1 is SGHNT, CDR2 YENEEA, per germline. Trimming removed 5 bases from V and 5 bases from J; junction bases left unmatched: 5. The CDR3 loop spans 15 amino acids. CDR3 sequence (DNA): TGTGCCAGCAGCGTAGGGACTAGCGGGCGAGATACGCAGTATTTT. Protein product: CASSVGTSGRDTQYF.

The rearrangement links TRBV7-8 to TRBJ1-2, with D possibly matching TRBD1 (6 bases). The CDR3 spans 16 residues. Trimming removed 5 bases at V and 4 bases at J, with 20 bases between. CDR1 is SGHVS, CDR2 FQNEAQ, per germline. As DNA, the CDR3 is TGTGCCAGCAGCCGTTCGAGGCCAGGGGTCGGCTATGGCTACACCTTC. Its protein product is CASSRSRPGVGYGYTF.

This clone was observed once. V is TRBV25-1 and J is TRBJ1-1; 8 bases line up with TRBD1. The CDR3 loop spans 15 amino acids. V lost 2 bases to trimming and J lost 5 bases; unmatched junction nucleotides: 7. Looked up from germline, CDR1 is MGHDK and CDR2 is SYGVNS. The CDR3 nucleotides read TGTGCCAGCAGTGAAACGACAGGGGTATATACTGAAGCTTTCTTT. Translation gives CASSETTGVYTEAFF.

The J gene is TRBJ2-5, the V gene TRBV3-1 (or the pseudogene TRBV3-2); 8 bases fit TRBD1. The CDR3 is 15 residues long. Germline-derived CDR1 and CDR2 are LGHDT and YNNKEL (reference sequence). The V segment lost 4 bases and the J segment 5 bases; nucleotides outside the gene matches: 9. The CDR3 reads CASSREDRDGETQYF. The CDR3 nucleotides are TGTGCCAGCAGCCGAGAGGACAGGGATGGCGAGACCCAGTACTTC.

The gene calls are TRBV15 and TRBJ2-1, with TRBD2 matching over 10 bases. CDR1 LNHNV and CDR2 YYDKDF come from the germline V gene (reference sequence). Trimming removed 5 bases from V and 4 bases from J; junction bases left unmatched: 8. CDR3 length: 16 residues. In nucleotides, the CDR3 is TGTGCCACCAGCGCGTTGGAAGCGGGGGGGTACAATGAGCAGTTCTTC. Translated: CATSALEAGGYNEQFF.

This clone has just one count. This sequence joins TRBV5-4 and TRBJ2-1; tentative D call: TRBD2 (6 bases). Germline CDR1 reads SGHNT; CDR2 reads YYREEE (reference sequence). Trimming took off 4 bases at V and 8 bases at J, with 22 bases between the two ends. The CDR3 sequence is 16 residues long. CDR3 DNA sequence: TGTGCCAGCAGCACTCGAACTAGCTTCCATGGGGATGAGCAGTTCTTC. Translated, it gives CASSTRTSFHGDEQFF.

The chain links TRBV24-1 to TRBJ2-1; D perhaps matches TRBD2 (6 bases). Germline loops: CDR1 KGHDR, CDR2 SFDVKD. The CDR3 spans 24 residues. The V gene lost 8 bases and the J gene lost 1 base, with 41 bases spanning the gap. CDR3 amino acids: CATNTPGLWMVVRSWRASYNEQFF. DNA for the CDR3: TGTGCCACCAATACTCCGGGACTCTGGATGGTGGTTCGGTCGTGGCGCGCGTCCTACAATGAGCAGTTCTTC.

This chain joins TRBV27 and TRBJ1-5; D is unclear. Germline CDR1 MNHEY, CDR2 SMNVEV (reference sequence). This CDR3 is 9 amino acids long. The V gene lost 11 bases and the J gene lost 8 bases, with 7 bases spanning the gap. The CDR3, as DNA: TGTGCCTCCGGGGAGCCCCAGCATTTT. The encoded protein is CASGEPQHF.

In its sample, this clone was seen a few times. This chain uses TRBV11-3 with TRBJ2-1; tentative D call: TRBD2 (5 bases). The CDR3 spans 13 residues. Germline V gene data show CDR1 as SGHNT and CDR2 as YENEEA. V dropped 1 base and J dropped 6 bases, with 7 bases sitting between them. The CDR3, as DNA: TGTGCCAGCAGCTTAGGACTACCCAATGAGCAGTTCTTC. Translation: CASSLGLPNEQFF.

The rearrangement links TRBV19 to TRBJ1-2; the D gene is possibly TRBD1 (6 bases). The CDR3 has 14 amino acids. Germline V gives CDR1 LNHDA, CDR2 SQIVND (reference sequence). V shed 6 bases and J shed 4 bases, with 15 bases lying between them. The CDR3: CASRARGGRYGYTF. The CDR3 coding sequence is TGTGCCAGTAGGGCTCGGGGGGGCCGCTATGGCTACACCTTC.

The CDR3 sequence: CAISEGQNLDEQYF. CDR3 DNA: TGTGCCATCAGTGAGGGACAAAACCTCGACGAGCAGTACTTC. The chain is built from TRBV10-3 and TRBJ2-7, with D possibly matching TRBD1 (5 bases). V dropped 2 bases and J dropped 5 bases, with 13 bases sitting between them. Germline CDR1 is ENHRY and CDR2 is SYGVKD. This CDR3 contains 14 residues.

The chain uses TRBV7-2 and TRBJ1-4; 7 bases map to TRBD1. Germline trimming cut 4 bases from V and 0 bases from J; bases unmatched to any gene: 2. This CDR3 comprises 15 residues. CDR1 is SGHTA, CDR2 FQGNSA, per germline. CDR3 nucleotides: TGTGCCAGCAGCTCCGGACAGGCAACTAATGAAAAACTGTTTTTT. Its protein product is CASSSGQATNEKLFF.

The chain links TRBV27 to TRBJ2-1; 9 bases are shared with TRBD1. V was pared by 5 bases and J by 4 bases, with 9 bases of the junction left unmatched. There are 16 residues in the CDR3. Germline CDR1 reads MNHEY; CDR2 reads SMNVEV (reference sequence). This CDR3 is CASSVTGTGSYNEQFF. CDR3 bases: TGTGCCAGCAGTGTGACGGGGACAGGGAGTTACAATGAGCAGTTCTTC.

This clone was observed a single time. V usage is TRBV3-1 (or the pseudogene TRBV3-2) and J usage is TRBJ1-5; weak D call: TRBD1 (5 bases). Germline V gene sequence: CDR1 LGHDT, CDR2 YNNKEL (reference sequence). The CDR3 has 13 amino acids. The V end was cut by 4 bases, the J end by 7 bases, with 11 bases between. CDR3 region: CASSPQGWQPQHF. The CDR3 DNA is TGTGCCAGCAGCCCTCAGGGATGGCAGCCCCAGCATTTT.

This clone was found a few times. The chain carries TRBV18 and TRBJ2-5; 11 bases are shared with TRBD2. The V and J ends lost 7 bases and 7 bases, in that order; junction bases with no gene match: 5. Germline lookup yields CDR1 KGHSH and CDR2 LQKENI. The CDR3 loop spans 13 amino acids. This chain's CDR3 is CASFPLAGGTQYF. The CDR3 DNA follows: TGTGCCAGCTTCCCCCTAGCGGGGGGGACCCAGTACTTC.

The chain is built from TRBV5-4 and TRBJ1-2; 11 bases map to TRBD1. The junction had 11 bases not matched to a gene; V was cut back by 8 bases and J by 11 bases. Germline V lookup: CDR1 SGHNT, CDR2 YYREEE (reference sequence). The CDR3 loop spans 13 amino acids. Here the CDR3 reads CASAQGQGVVYTF. CDR3 DNA sequence: TGTGCCAGTGCTCAGGGACAGGGGGTCGTGTACACCTTC.

The chain combines TRBV18 with TRBJ1-1, with TRBD1 matching 7 bases. Per germline, CDR1 KGHSH and CDR2 LQKENI. The V and J ends lost 3 bases and 4 bases, in that order; junction bases with no gene match: 5. This CDR3 contains 14 residues. CDR3 nucleotide sequence: TGTGCCAGCTCACCTAAGGGGGCGGGCACTGAAGCTTTCTTT. This codes for CASSPKGAGTEAFF. Based on the CDR3 plus reference TRBV18 and TRBJ1-1, the full variable domain is NAGVMQNPRHLVRRRGQEARLRCSPMKGHSHVYWYRQLPEEGLKFMVYLQKENIIDESGMPKERFSAEFPKEGPSILRIQQVVRGDSAAYFCASSPKGAGTEAFFGQGTRLTVV.